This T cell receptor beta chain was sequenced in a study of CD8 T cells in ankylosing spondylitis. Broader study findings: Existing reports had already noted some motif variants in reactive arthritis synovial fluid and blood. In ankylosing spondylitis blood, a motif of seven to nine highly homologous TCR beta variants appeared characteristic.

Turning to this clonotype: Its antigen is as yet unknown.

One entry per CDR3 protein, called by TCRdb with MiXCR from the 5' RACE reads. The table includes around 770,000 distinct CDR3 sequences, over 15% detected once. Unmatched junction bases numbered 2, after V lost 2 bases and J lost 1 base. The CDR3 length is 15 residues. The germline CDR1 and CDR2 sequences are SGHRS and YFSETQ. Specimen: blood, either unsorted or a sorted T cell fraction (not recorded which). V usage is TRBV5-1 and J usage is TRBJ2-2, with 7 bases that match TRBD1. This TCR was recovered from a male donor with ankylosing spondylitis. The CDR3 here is CASSFTGVNTGELFF. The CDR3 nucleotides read TGCGCCAGCAGCTTCACAGGGGTGAACACCGGGGAGCTGTTTTTT.